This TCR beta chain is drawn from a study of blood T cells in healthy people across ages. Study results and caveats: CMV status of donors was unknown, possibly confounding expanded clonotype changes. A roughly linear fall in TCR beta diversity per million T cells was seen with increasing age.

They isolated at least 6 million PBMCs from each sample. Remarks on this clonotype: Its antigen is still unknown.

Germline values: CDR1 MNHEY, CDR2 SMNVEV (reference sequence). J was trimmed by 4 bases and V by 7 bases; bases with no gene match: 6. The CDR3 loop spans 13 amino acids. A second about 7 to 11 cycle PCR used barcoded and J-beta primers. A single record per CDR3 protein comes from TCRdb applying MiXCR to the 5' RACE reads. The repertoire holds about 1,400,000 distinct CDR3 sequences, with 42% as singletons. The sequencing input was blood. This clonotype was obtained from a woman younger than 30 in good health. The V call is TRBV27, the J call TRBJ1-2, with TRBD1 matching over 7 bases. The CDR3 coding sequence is TGTGCCAGCAATGGGGGACAGCCCTATGGCTACACCTTC. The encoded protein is CASNGGQPYGYTF.